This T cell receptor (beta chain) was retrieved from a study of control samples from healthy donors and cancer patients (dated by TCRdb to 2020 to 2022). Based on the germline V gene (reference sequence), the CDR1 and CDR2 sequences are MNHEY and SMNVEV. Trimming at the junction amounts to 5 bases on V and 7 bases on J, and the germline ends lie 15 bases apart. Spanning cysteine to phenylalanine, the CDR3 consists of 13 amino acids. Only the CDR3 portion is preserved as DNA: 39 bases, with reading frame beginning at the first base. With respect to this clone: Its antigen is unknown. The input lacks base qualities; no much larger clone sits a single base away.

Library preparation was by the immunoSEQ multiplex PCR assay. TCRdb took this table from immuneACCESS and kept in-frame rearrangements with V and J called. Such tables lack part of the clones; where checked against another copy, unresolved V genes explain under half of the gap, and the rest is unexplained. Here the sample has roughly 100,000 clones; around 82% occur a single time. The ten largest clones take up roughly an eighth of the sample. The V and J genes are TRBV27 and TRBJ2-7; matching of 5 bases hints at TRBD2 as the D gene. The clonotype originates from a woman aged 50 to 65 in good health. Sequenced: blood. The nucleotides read TGTGCCAGCAGTCATGGCAGGTCGGGGGAGCAGTACTTC. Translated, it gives CASSHGRSGEQYF.